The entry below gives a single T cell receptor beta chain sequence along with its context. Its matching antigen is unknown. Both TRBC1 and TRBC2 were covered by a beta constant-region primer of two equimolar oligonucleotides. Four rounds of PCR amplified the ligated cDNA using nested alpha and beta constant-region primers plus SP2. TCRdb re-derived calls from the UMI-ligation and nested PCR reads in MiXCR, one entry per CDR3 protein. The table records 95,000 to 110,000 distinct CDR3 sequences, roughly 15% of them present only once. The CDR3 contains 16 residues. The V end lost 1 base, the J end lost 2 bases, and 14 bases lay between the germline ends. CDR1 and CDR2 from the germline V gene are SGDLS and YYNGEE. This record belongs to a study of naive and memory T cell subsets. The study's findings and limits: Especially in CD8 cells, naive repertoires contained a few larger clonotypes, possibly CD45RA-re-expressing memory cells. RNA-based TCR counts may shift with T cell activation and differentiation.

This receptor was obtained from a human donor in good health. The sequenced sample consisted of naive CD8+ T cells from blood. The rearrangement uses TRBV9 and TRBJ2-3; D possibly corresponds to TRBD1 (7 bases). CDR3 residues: CASSVRRDRATDTQYF. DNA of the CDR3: TGTGCCAGCAGCGTAAGGAGGGACAGAGCCACAGATACGCAGTATTTT.